This TCR beta chain was observed in a study of shared clonotypes between healthy human individuals. The study's findings and limits: When naive CD4 clonotypes were compared across a handful of donors, approximately 5% were shared. Generation of non-shared clonotypes was less probable than generation of clonotypes shared by all four donors.

Turning to this clone: Antigen: not known.

The CDR3 spans 13 residues. From germline, CDR1 is SNHLY and CDR2 FYNNEI. Trimming took off 2 bases at V and 6 bases at J, with 10 bases between the two ends. At a deep level, the assay was run. Generated by immunoSEQ multiplex PCR, the TCRdb table keeps only in-frame clones and is missing some. The table lists over a million clones, roughly 70% of them singletons. Nashville, Tennessee was home to all donors, each a Caucasian adult. Sequenced sample: memory CD4+ T cells sorted from blood. Sample subset: CD45RA-negative fraction. This sequence joins TRBV2 and TRBJ1-2; D is unclear. This TCR came from a man younger than 30 in good health. The CDR3 region is CASSELAYDGYTF. CDR3 sequence (DNA): TGTGCCAGCAGTGAATTGGCTTATGATGGCTACACCTTC.